This entry lists 7 T cell receptor beta chains sequenced from one sample in a study of control samples from healthy donors and cancer patients. Profiling relied on immunoSEQ multiplex PCR, and the TCRdb table lists in-frame clones only, not all of them. The table has hundreds of thousands of clones, about 93% seen once. Sequencing was done on a sample of PBMCs. These receptors came from a man aged 40-49 years with head and neck cancer.

This sequence joins TRBV28 and TRBJ1-2, with 9 nucleotides matching TRBD1. V was pared by 4 bases and J by 8 bases, with 11 bases of the junction left unmatched. From germline, CDR1 is MDHEN and CDR2 SYDVKM. The CDR3 runs to 15 residues. The CDR3 sequence: CASSSPGQGLGGYTF. Written as DNA, the CDR3 is TGTGCCAGCAGTTCACCGGGACAGGGCTTAGGAGGCTACACCTTC.

J is TRBJ2-5 and V is TRBV27; a weak D match, TRBD2 (7 bases). The CDR3 spans 11 residues. Trimming cost V 9 bases and J 4 bases, with 9 bases left between them. Germline loops: CDR1 MNHEY, CDR2 SMNVEV (reference sequence). In DNA form, the CDR3 reads TGTGCCAGAGGGGGGGTAGAGACCCAGTACTTC. As protein: CARGGVETQYF.

The CDR3 sequence: CASSLAVGGSVDTQYF. CDR3 DNA: TGCGCCAGCAGCTTGGCCGTCGGGGGCTCAGTAGATACGCAGTATTTT. The V gene is TRBV5-1, the J gene TRBJ2-3; TRBD1 or TRBD2 may be the D gene (6 bases each). Trimming removed 0 bases at V and 5 bases at J, with 16 bases between. Germline CDR1 reads SGHRS; CDR2 reads YFSETQ. This CDR3 contains 16 residues. Drawing the rest from reference TRBV5-1 and TRBJ2-3, the complete variable domain is KAGVTQTPRYLIKTRGQQVTLSCSPISGHRSVSWYQQTPGQGLQFLFEYFSETQRNKGNFPGRFSGRQFSNSRSEMNVSTLELGDSALYLCASSLAVGGSVDTQYFGPGTRLTVL.

The genes are TRBV7-2 and TRBJ2-3; a weak D match, TRBD1 (6 bases). Looked up from germline, CDR1 is SGHTA and CDR2 is FQGNSA. V was shortened by 1 base and J by 5 bases, with 13 bases between the two germline ends. This CDR3 contains 15 residues. The CDR3 region has the DNA TGTGCCAGCAGCTTAGAAAACAGGGCGGTAGATACGCAGTATTTT. Its translation: CASSLENRAVDTQYF.

The table lists this clone with a few counts. V usage is TRBV5-1 and J usage is TRBJ2-1; 9 nucleotides agree with TRBD1. Trimming removed 4 bases from V and 5 bases from J; junction bases left unmatched: 7. The CDR3 totals 15 residues. Germline CDR1 reads SGHRS; CDR2 reads YFSETQ. The CDR3 coding sequence is TGCGCCAGCAGCACTACAGGGGGCAGCCACAATGAGCAGTTCTTC. Translating gives CASSTTGGSHNEQFF.

The chain recombines TRBV6-5 with TRBJ2-3, with 7 bases that match TRBD1. The CDR3 extends over 13 amino acids. V shed 7 bases, J shed 6 bases, and the junction held 7 bases outside the gene matches. Germline lookup yields CDR1 MNHEY and CDR2 SVGAGI. The CDR3 region has the DNA TGTGCCAGCAAACGGGACAGCTTGGATACGCAGTATTTT. Protein: CASKRDSLDTQYF.

This clone showed up just once. The chain recombines TRBV6-5 with TRBJ2-3; 9 positions agree with TRBD2. The CDR3 length is 16 residues. Germline values: CDR1 MNHEY, CDR2 SVGAGI. Trimming cost V 0 bases and J 4 bases; bases outside gene matches: 5. The CDR3 region is CASSYSGGRVADTQYF. CDR3 nucleotides: TGTGCCAGCAGTTACTCGGGCGGGAGGGTAGCAGATACGCAGTATTTT.